A single sample gave rise to the 14 T cell receptor beta chains below, sequenced in a study of shared clonotypes between healthy human individuals. This table comes from immunoSEQ multiplex PCR, and its TCRdb copy is limited to in-frame clones, with some not included. The sample includes about 680,000 clones, about 92% of them seen just once. Positive CCR7 selection of CD45RO-negative cells yielded the naive CD8 cells, and terminally differentiated effector memory CD45RA+ cells were excluded. Sequenced: naive CD8+ T cells sorted from blood. Receptors were obtained from a man aged 30 to 39 in good health.

This chain connects TRBV19 to TRBJ2-2; no firm D call. With 6 bases removed from V and 3 bases from J, the gap between germline ends came to 20 bases. There are 17 residues in the CDR3. Germline values: CDR1 LNHDA, CDR2 SQIVND (reference sequence). CDR3: CASSLPHGPHDTGELFF. CDR3 coding DNA: TGTGCCAGTAGCCTCCCACACGGGCCCCACGACACCGGGGAGCTGTTTTTT. Full variable domain (remainder filled in from reference TRBV19 and TRBJ2-2): DGGITQSPKYLFRKEGQNVTLSCEQNLNHDAMYWYRQDPGQGLRLIYYSQIVNDFQKGDIAEGYSVSREKKESFPLTVTSAQKNPTAFYLCASSLPHGPHDTGELFFGEGSRLTVL.

This rearrangement joins TRBV2 to TRBJ1-5, with D unclear. V gave up 0 bases and J gave up 1 base, with 10 bases separating them. This CDR3 has 16 residues. Per the germline V gene, CDR1 is SNHLY and CDR2 is FYNNEI. The CDR3 region has the DNA TGTGCCAGCAGTGAAGCGCATTCCTTAAGCAATCAGCCCCAGCATTTT. It is translated as CASSEAHSLSNQPQHF.

This rearrangement joins TRBV7-8 to TRBJ1-1; D may be TRBD1 (5 bases). V dropped 3 bases and J dropped 0 bases, with 11 bases sitting between them. This CDR3 is 15 amino acids long. The germline V gene encodes CDR1 SGHVS and CDR2 FQNEAQ. The CDR3 loop is CASSLDKYLNTEAFF. For the CDR3, the DNA is TGTGCCAGCAGCTTGGACAAGTACCTGAACACTGAAGCTTTCTTT.

The chain combines TRBV4-1 with TRBJ2-1; TRBD2 aligns across 10 bases. The CDR3 spans 16 residues. V was clipped by 4 bases and J by 5 bases; unmatched bases: 8. CDR1 and CDR2 from the germline V gene are MGHRA and YSYEKL. CDR3 sequence (DNA): TGCGCCAGCAGCCCCCGGACTAGCGGAAAGAACAATGAGCAGTTCTTC. Encoded protein: CASSPRTSGKNNEQFF.

The chain recombines TRBV4-1 with TRBJ2-3, with D perhaps TRBD2 (6 bases). Germline CDR1 MGHRA, CDR2 YSYEKL. The length of the CDR3 is 17 residues. Trimming stripped 0 bases from V and 0 bases from J, with 13 bases between. Written as DNA, the CDR3 is TGCGCCAGCAGCCAAGATGGGCCAGGGACTAGCACAGATACGCAGTATTTT. It specifies CASSQDGPGTSTDTQYF.

The chain joins TRBV29-1 to TRBJ2-1; no clear D. CDR1 SQVTM and CDR2 ANQGSEA come from the germline V gene. V was trimmed by 4 bases and J by 10 bases, leaving 8 bases between them. The CDR3 runs to 10 residues. The CDR3 here is CSVVEGEQFF. As DNA, the CDR3 is TGCAGCGTTGTTGAAGGGGAGCAGTTCTTC.

V usage is TRBV7-2 and J usage is TRBJ2-5; 7 nucleotides line up with TRBD1. Germline V gene sequence: CDR1 SGHTA, CDR2 FQGNSA. Germline trimming cut 1 base from V and 2 bases from J; bases unmatched to any gene: 4. The CDR3 covers 15 residues. CDR3 sequence (DNA): TGTGCCAGCAGCTTAGGACCGGGACAGCAAGAGACCCAGTACTTC. Translation: CASSLGPGQQETQYF.

The CDR3 reads CASRGDYPAENTIYF. The CDR3 DNA sequence: TGTGCCAGCAGGGGGGACTACCCAGCGGAAAACACCATATATTTT. The chain employs TRBV6-6 and TRBJ1-3; a possible D gene is TRBD1 (5 bases). In germline, CDR1 is MNHNY, CDR2 SVGAGI (reference sequence). This CDR3 has 15 residues. The V end lost 6 bases, the J end lost 6 bases, and 18 bases lay between the germline ends.

This chain joins TRBV7-9 and TRBJ1-2; the D is unclear. The ends were cut back, 5 bases at V and 2 bases at J, with 18 bases in the middle. The CDR3 spans 16 residues. Per the germline V gene, CDR1 is SEHNR and CDR2 is FQNEAQ (reference sequence). CDR3 residues: CASSPRDPRGNYGYTF. In nucleotides, the CDR3 is TGTGCCAGCAGCCCCCGGGATCCTCGGGGAAACTATGGCTACACCTTC.

In DNA form, the CDR3 reads TGTGCCAGCAGCATGACAGGTATCTCTGGGGCCAACGTCCTGACTTTC. Protein: CASSMTGISGANVLTF. The V and J genes are TRBV13 and TRBJ2-6; possible D gene TRBD1, 6 bases. Looked up from germline, CDR1 is PRHDT and CDR2 is FYEKMQ (reference sequence). The CDR3 spans 16 residues. The V gene lost 5 bases and the J gene lost 0 bases, with 11 bases spanning the gap.

This rearrangement joins TRBV6-6 to TRBJ1-1; D ambiguous. This CDR3 comprises 13 residues. Germline CDR1 is MNHNY and CDR2 is SVGAGI (reference sequence). Trimming pared 7 bases from V and 4 bases from J, leaving 13 bases between. CDR3 in amino acids: CASTDNSITEAFF. The CDR3 DNA reads TGTGCCAGCACCGACAATTCGATCACTGAAGCTTTCTTT.

In regard to this clone: At one boundary the junction diverges from the germline segment, which might be a read error. This rearrangement joins TRBV7-7 to TRBJ2-4; perhaps TRBD1 as D (5 bases). The CDR3 loop spans 16 amino acids. Germline CDR1 and CDR2: SSHAT and FNYEAQ (reference sequence). CDR3 DNA: TGTGCTAGCAGCTTCTCAGGCCTAGGGGTCAAAAACATTCAGTACTTC. This codes for CASSFSGLGVKNIQYF.

The chain has TRBV27 and TRBJ2-1; 8 bases line up with TRBD2. The CDR3 is 16 residues long. Germline lookup yields CDR1 MNHEY and CDR2 SMNVEV (reference sequence). V lost 3 bases and J lost 0; bases outside the gene matches: 4. CDR3 bases: TGTGCCAGCAGTTTCCTACTAGCGGACTCCTACAATGAGCAGTTCTTC. It codes for CASSFLLADSYNEQFF.

This chain links TRBV9 with TRBJ2-3; D possibly uses TRBD1 or TRBD2 (5 bases each). V shed 0 bases and J shed 2 bases, with 7 bases lying between them. CDR3 size: 14 residues. CDR1 and CDR2 from the germline V gene are SGDLS and YYNGEE. As DNA, the CDR3 is TGTGCCAGCAGCGTAGAGGGACCCACAGATACGCAGTATTTT. Its protein product is CASSVEGPTDTQYF.